This TCR beta chain was captured by sequencing in a study of cytomegalovirus exposure and HLA in healthy donors. Overall study findings and caveats: The study dropped some indistinguishable V segments, TRBV6-2 and TRBV6-3 among them.

Germline CDR1 and CDR2: SGHAT and FQDESV (reference sequence). The CDR3 sequence is 14 residues long. The V and J ends lost 0 bases and 3 bases, in that order; junction bases with no gene match: 0. Researchers ran the PCR with 60 Vbeta and 13 Jbeta primers. Repertoires were generated with immunoSEQ multiplex PCR, while TCRdb's copy carries only in-frame clones and drops some. The table has around 140,000 clones, roughly 9% seen once. The table lists this clone with a few counts. What it binds is unknown. V usage is TRBV11-1 and J usage is TRBJ2-3, with 7 nucleotides matching TRBD2. The sequence derives from a woman in her thirties or forties in good health and CMV-seropositive. The sequenced sample consisted of PBMCs. CDR3 sequence reads: CASSLAGGTDTQYF. The CDR3, as DNA: TGTGCCAGCAGCTTAGCGGGGGGGACAGATACGCAGTATTTT. Complete variable domain (other parts from reference TRBV11-1 and TRBJ2-3): EAEVAQSPRYKITEKSQAVAFWCDPISGHATLYWYRQILGQGPELLVQFQDESVVDDSQLPKDRFSAERLKGVDSTLKIQPAELGDSAMYLCASSLAGGTDTQYFGPGTRLTVL.